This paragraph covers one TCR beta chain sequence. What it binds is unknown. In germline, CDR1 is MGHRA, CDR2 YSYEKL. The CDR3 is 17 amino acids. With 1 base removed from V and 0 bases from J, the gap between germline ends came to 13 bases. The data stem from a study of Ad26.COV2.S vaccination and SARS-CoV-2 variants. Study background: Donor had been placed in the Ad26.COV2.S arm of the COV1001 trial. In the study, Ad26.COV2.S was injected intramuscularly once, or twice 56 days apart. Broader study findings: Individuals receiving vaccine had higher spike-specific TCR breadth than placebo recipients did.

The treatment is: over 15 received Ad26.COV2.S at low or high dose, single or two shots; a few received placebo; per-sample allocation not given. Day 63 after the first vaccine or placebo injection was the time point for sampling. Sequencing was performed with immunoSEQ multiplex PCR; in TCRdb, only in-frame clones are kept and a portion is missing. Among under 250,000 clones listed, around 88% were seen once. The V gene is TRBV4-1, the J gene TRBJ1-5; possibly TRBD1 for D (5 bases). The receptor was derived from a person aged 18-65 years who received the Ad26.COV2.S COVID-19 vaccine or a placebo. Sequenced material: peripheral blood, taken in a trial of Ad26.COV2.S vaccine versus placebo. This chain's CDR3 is CASSQGVGQISNQPQHF. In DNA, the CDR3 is TGCGCCAGCAGCCAAGGGGTGGGGCAGATTAGCAATCAGCCCCAGCATTTT.